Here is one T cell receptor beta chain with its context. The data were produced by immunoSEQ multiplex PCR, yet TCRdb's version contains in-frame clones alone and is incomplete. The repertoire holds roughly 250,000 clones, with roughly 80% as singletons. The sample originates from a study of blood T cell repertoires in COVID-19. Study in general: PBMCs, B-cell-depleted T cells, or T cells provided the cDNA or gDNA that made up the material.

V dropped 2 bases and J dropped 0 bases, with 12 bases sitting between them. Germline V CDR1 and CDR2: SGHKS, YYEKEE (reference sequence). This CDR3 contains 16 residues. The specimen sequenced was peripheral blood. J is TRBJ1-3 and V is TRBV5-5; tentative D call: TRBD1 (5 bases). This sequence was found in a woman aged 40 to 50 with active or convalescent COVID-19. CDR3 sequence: CASSFSVGLSGNTIYF. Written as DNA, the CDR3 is TGTGCCAGCAGCTTCTCCGTGGGACTCTCTGGAAACACCATATATTTT.